Included here is one TCR beta chain sequence, with context. Antigen specificity is unknown. This record belongs to a study of ipilimumab plus nivolumab after autologous stem cell transplantation. For the study at large: Both relapsed and primary refractory DLBCL were included.

Checkpoint therapy with ipilimumab 1 mg/kg began 14 to 28 days after transplant. Patients got 3 mg/kg IV nivolumab weeks 1, 4, 7, 10, then biweekly through week 26. The CDR3 contains 15 residues. V lost 4 bases to trimming and J lost 7 bases; unmatched junction nucleotides: 6. Germline V CDR1 and CDR2: SGHNT, YYREEE (reference sequence). Regarding the study as a whole: The authors say TCR, Treg and microbiome findings warrant further study.

The protocol was immunoSEQ multiplex PCR, while the TCRdb copy is restricted to in-frame clones and leaves out a portion. The sample carries 15,000 to 20,000 clones, about 72% recorded once. The sample here was PBMCs, taken in a trial of ipilimumab plus nivolumab as post-transplant consolidation. The gene calls are TRBV5-4 and TRBJ1-4, with TRBD1 matching 11 bases. The receptor's source is a male donor with diffuse large B-cell lymphoma. DNA of the CDR3: TGTGCCAGCAGCCCGGACAGGGGGCGATCTGAAAAACTGTTTTTT. This translates into CASSPDRGRSEKLFF.